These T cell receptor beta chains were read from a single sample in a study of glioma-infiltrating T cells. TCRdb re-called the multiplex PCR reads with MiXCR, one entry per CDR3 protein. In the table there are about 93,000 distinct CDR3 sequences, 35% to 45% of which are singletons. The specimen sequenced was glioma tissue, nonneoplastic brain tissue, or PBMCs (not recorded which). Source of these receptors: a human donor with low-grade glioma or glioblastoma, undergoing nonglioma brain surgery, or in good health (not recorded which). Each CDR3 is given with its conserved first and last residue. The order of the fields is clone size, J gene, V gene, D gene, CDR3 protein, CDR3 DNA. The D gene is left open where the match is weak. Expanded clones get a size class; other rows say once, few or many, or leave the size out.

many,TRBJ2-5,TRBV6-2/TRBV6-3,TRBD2,CASSIPTSGSGETQYF,TGTGCCAGCAGTATTCCGACTAGCGGGAGCGGGGAGACCCAGTACTTC
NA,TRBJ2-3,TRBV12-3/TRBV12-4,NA,CASNSAAGEQYF,TGTGCCAGCAATTCCGCCGCTGGGGAGCAGTATTTT
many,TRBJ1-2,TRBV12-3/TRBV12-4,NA,CASSLGRVQYGYTF,TGTGCCAGCAGTTTGGGCAGGGTTCAGTATGGCTACACCTTC
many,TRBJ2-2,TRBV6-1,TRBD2,CASRAGANTGELFF,TGTGCCAGCCGAGCGGGGGCGAACACCGGGGAGCTGTTTTTT
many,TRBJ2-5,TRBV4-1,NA,CASSQDRGRLGGTQYF,TGCGCCAGCAGCCAAGATCGGGGACGCCTTGGGGGGACCCAGTACTTC
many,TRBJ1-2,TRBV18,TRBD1,CASSGDRGNYGYTF,TGTGCCAGCTCAGGGGACAGGGGAAACTATGGCTACACCTTC
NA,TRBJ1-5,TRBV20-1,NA,CSARGSSMAQDF,TGCAGTGCTAGAGGAAGTTCAATGGCCCAGGATTTT
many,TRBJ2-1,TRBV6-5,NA,CASSYSALNEQFF,TGTGCCAGCAGTTACTCAGCCTTGAATGAGCAGTTCTTC
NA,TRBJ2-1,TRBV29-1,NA,CSVEVSQAEQSF,TGCAGCGTTGAAGTTTCCCAGGCTGAGCAGTCCTTC
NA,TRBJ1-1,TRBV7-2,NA,CASNLTSGANEAFF,TGTGCCAGCAACTTAACGTCAGGGGCGAATGAAGCTTTCTTT
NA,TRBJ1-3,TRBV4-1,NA,CASSQAAELGGNTIYF,TGCGCCAGCAGCCAAGCGGCAGAGCTGGGGGGAAACACCATATATTTT
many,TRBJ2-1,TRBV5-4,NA,CASSPTVGDNEQFF,TGTGCCAGCAGCCCAACTGTGGGGGACAATGAGCAGTTCTTC
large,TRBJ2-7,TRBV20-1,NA,CSAVPQGRYYEQYF,TGCAGTGCCGTCCCCCAGGGAAGGTACTACGAGCAGTACTTC
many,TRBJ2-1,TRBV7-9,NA,CASSDVGGSYNEQFF,TGTGCCAGCAGTGACGTAGGAGGCTCCTACAATGAGCAGTTCTTC
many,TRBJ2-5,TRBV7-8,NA,CASSARSFVETQYF,TGTGCCAGCAGCGCAAGGAGTTTTGTGGAGACCCAGTACTTC
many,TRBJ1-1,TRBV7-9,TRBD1,CASSLAAGGTEAFF,TGTGCCAGCAGCTTAGCGGCAGGGGGCACTGAAGCTTTCTTT
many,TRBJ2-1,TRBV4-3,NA,CASSQEVLYNEQFF,TGCGCCAGCAGCCAAGAGGTCCTATACAATGAGCAGTTCTTC
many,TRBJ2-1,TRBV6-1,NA,CAGSGTQGAYNEQFF,TGTGCCGGCAGCGGGACACAGGGTGCCTACAATGAGCAGTTCTTC
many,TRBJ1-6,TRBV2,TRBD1,CARGVGTDNSPLHF,TGTGCCAGAGGGGTGGGGACAGATAATTCACCCCTCCACTTT
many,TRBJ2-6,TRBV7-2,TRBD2,CASSLSSGSGGANVLTF,TGTGCCAGCAGCTTGTCTAGCGGGAGTGGTGGGGCCAACGTCCTGACTTTC
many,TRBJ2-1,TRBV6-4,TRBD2,CASSPGLVYNEQFF,TGTGCCAGCAGCCCGGGACTAGTCTACAATGAGCAGTTCTTC
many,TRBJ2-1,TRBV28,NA,CASSLSGDEQFF,TGTGCCAGCAGTTTATCAGGAGATGAGCAGTTCTTC
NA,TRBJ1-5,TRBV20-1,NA,CSARPRGNRPQNF,TGCAGTGCTAGGCCCAGGGGCAATCGGCCCCAGAATTTT
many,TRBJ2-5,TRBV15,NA,CATSMGGMEETQYF,TGTGCCACCAGCATGGGCGGGATGGAAGAGACCCAGTACTTC
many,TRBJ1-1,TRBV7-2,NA,CASSLGGAVYTEAFF,TGTGCCAGCAGCTTAGGAGGGGCCGTGTACACTGAAGCTTTCTTT
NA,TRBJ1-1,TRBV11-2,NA,CASSTQTPDGGEAGAFF,TGTGCCAGCAGCACACAGACTCCGGACGGGGGGGAGGCTGGAGCTTTCTTT
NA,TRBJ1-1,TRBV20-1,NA,CSSSPGVGDTEAFF,TGCAGTAGTTCCCCGGGAGTGGGTGACACTGAAGCTTTCTTT
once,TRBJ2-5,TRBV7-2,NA,CASSLVARGQDIQYF,TGTGCCAGCAGCTTAGTTGCCCGGGGTCAAGATATCCAGTACTTC
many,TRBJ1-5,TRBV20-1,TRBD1,CSATTGHGQPQHF,TGCAGTGCTACGACAGGGCATGGGCAGCCCCAGCATTTT
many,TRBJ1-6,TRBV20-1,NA,CSARDLRGNSPLHF,TGCAGTGCTAGAGATCTCAGGGGTAATTCACCCCTCCACTTT
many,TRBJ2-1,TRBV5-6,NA,CASSLGGSDEQFF,TGTGCCAGCAGCTTGGGCGGTAGCGATGAGCAGTTCTTC
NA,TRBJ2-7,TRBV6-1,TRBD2,CASSPSGGYLYEKYF,TGTGCCAGCAGTCCCAGCGGGGGCTACCTCTACGAGAAGTACTTT
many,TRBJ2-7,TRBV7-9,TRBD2,CASSAPSGPPYEQYF,TGTGCCAGCAGCGCCCCTAGCGGCCCCCCCTACGAGCAGTACTTC
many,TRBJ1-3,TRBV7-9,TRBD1,CASSPVQGALGNTIYF,TGTGCCAGCAGCCCTGTACAGGGGGCGCTGGGAAACACCATATATTTT
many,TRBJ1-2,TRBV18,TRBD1,CASSPGQDYGYTF,TGTGCCAGCTCACCGGGACAGGACTATGGCTACACCTTC
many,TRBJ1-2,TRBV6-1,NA,CASSEGLTYGYTF,TGTGCCAGCAGTGAAGGCCTTACCTATGGCTACACCTTC
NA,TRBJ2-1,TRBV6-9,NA,CASSKFVQGSYNEQFF,TGTGCCAGCAGTAAATTCGTCCAGGGCTCCTACAATGAGCAGTTCTTC
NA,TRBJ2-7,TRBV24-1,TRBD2,CATAVGTCGRNEQYF,TGTGCCACCGCCGTCGGGACTTGCGGGAGGAACGAGCAGTACTTC
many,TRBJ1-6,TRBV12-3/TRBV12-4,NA,CASSTHGSSYNSPLHF,TGTGCCAGCAGTACCCACGGGAGCTCCTATAATTCACCCCTCCACTTT
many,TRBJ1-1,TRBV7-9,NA,CASSLVGRGNTEAFF,TGTGCCAGCAGCTTAGTGGGCAGGGGGAACACTGAAGCTTTCTTT
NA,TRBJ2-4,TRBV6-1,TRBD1,CASRAGQGPDIQYF,TGTGCCAGCAGGGCAGGACAGGGCCCGGACATTCAGTACTTC
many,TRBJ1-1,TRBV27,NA,CASSRRGNTEAFF,TGTGCCAGCAGTCGGAGGGGGAACACTGAAGCTTTCTTT
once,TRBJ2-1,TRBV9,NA,CSSRFAPRSVEQFF,TGTTCCAGCCGCTTCGCACCTAGATCTGTGGAGCAGTTCTTC
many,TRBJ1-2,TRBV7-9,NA,CASSFGRTNYGYTF,TGTGCCAGCAGCTTTGGACGGACTAACTATGGCTACACCTTC
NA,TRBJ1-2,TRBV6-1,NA,CSSILAMWYGYTF,TGTTCCAGCATTTTAGCCATGTGGTACGGCTACACATTC
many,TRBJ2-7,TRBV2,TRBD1,CASSEKGQGAREQYF,TGTGCCAGCAGTGAAAAGGGACAGGGGGCGCGAGAGCAGTACTTC
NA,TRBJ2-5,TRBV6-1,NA,CASSYTFGGAYQGTRYF,TGTGCCAGCAGTTATACGTTCGGGGGTGCTTACCAAGGGACCCGGTACTTC
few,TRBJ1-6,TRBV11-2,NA,CASSFLSANNSPLHF,TGTGCCAGCAGCTTTTTATCTGCAAATAATTCACCCCTCCACTTT
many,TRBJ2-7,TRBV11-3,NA,CASSLETSFEQYF,TGTGCCAGCAGCTTGGAGACTAGTTTCGAGCAGTACTTC
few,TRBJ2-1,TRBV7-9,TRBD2,CAGSLSGGEQFF,TGTGCCGGCAGCTTAAGCGGGGGTGAACAGTTCTTC
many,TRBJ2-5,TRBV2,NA,CASSEESYSRGTQYF,TGTGCCAGCAGTGAAGAAAGCTATTCGCGAGGGACCCAGTACTTC
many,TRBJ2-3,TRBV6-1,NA,CASSLDRTDTQYF,TGTGCCAGCAGTCTCGACCGCACAGATACGCAGTATTTT
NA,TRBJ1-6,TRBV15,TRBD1,CATSRYRGNSPLHF,TGTGCCACCAGCAGATACAGGGGAAACTCACCCCTCCACTTT